This T cell receptor (beta chain) was profiled in a study of shared T cell receptors in the human thymus. The CDR3 totals 17 residues. The germline V gene has CDR1 SGDLS and CDR2 YYNGEE. V lost 0 bases and J lost 5; bases outside the gene matches: 9. TCRdb's copy holds only in-frame clones and misses some; the assay was immunoSEQ multiplex PCR. The data contain some 700,000 clones, approximately 87% of them seen just once; the ten biggest clones take up about 0.01%. This same sample was also taken into another study, of human thymus T cells.

The rearrangement uses TRBV9 and TRBJ2-2, with 8 bases aligning to TRBD2. This receptor was identified in a boy under two years old with a congenital heart defect. Material: thymocytes. CDR3 protein: CASSVATGREETGELFF. As DNA, the CDR3 is TGTGCCAGCAGCGTAGCTACTGGGCGGGAGGAAACCGGGGAGCTGTTTTTT.